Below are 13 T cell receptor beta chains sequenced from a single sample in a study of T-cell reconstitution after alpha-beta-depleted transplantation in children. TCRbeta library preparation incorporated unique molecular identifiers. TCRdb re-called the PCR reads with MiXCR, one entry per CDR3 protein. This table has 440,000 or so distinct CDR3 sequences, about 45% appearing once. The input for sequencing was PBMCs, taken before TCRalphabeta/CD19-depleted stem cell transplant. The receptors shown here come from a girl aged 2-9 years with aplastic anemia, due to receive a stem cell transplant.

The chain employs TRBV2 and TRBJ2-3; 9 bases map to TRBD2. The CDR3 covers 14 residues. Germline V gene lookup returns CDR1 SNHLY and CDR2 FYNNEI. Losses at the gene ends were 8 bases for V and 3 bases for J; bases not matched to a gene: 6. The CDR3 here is CASGSGRSTDTQYF. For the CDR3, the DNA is TGTGCCAGCGGAAGCGGGAGGTCGACAGATACGCAGTATTTT.

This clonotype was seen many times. CDR3 coding DNA: TGCAGTGGGACCAGGGGAGAGAGCTACACCTTC. Amino acids: CSGTRGESYTF. The chain has TRBV20-1 and TRBJ1-2, with D possibly being TRBD1 (6 bases). Germline-derived CDR1 and CDR2 are DFQATT and SNEGSKA (reference sequence). V dropped 7 bases and J dropped 9 bases, with 15 bases sitting between them. This CDR3 is built from 11 residues.

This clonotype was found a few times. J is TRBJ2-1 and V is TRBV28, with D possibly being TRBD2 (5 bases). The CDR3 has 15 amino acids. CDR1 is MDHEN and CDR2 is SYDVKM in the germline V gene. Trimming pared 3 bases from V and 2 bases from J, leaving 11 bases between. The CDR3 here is CASSFWTEAYNEQFF. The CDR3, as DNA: TGTGCCAGCAGTTTTTGGACTGAAGCCTACAATGAGCAGTTCTTC. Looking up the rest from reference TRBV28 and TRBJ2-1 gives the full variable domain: DVKVTQSSRYLVKRTGEKVFLECVQDMDHENMFWYRQDPGLGLRLIYFSYDVKMKEKGDIPEGYSVSREKKERFSLILESASTNQTSMYLCASSFWTEAYNEQFFGPGTRLTVL.

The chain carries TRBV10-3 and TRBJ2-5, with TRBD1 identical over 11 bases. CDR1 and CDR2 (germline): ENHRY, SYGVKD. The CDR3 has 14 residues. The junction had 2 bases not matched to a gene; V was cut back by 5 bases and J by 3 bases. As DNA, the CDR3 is TGTGCCATCAGTAAGGGACAGGGGGAAGAGACCCAGTACTTC. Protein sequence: CAISKGQGEETQYF.

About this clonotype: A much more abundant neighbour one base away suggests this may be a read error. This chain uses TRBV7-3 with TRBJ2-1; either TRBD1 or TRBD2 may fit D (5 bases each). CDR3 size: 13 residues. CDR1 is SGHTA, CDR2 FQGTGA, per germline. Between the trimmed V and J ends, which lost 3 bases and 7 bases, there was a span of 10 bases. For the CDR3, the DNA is TGTGCCAGCAGCTTCTCGGGACCTAATGAGCAGTTCTTC. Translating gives CASSFSGPNEQFF.

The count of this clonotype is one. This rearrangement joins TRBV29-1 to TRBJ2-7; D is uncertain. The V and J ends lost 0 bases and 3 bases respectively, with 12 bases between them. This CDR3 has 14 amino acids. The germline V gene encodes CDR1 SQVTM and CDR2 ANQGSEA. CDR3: CSVEDPSEVYEQYF. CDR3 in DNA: TGCAGCGTTGAAGACCCGAGTGAAGTCTACGAGCAGTACTTC.

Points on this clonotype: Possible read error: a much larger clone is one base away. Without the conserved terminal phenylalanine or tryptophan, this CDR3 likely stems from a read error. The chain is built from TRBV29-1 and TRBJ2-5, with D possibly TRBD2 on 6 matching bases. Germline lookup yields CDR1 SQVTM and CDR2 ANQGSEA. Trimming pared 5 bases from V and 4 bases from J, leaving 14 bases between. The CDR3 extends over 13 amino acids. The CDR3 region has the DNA TGCAGCGTTTTCGGGGGTGGAGCAGAGACCCAGTACTAC. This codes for CSVFGGGAETQYY.

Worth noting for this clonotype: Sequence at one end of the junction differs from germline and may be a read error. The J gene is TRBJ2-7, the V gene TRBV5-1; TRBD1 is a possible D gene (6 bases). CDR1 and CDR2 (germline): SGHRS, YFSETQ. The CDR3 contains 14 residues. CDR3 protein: CASSLGQSSYEHYF. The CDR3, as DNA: TGCGCCAGCAGCCTCGGACAGAGCTCCTACGAGCATTATTTC.

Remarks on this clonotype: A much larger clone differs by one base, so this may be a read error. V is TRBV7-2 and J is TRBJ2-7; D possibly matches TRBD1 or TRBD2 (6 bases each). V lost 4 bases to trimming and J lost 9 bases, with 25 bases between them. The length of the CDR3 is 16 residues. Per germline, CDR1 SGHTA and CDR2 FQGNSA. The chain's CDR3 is CASSSIRDTEKGGQYF. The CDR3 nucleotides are TGTGCCAGCAGCTCGATCCGGGACACGGAAAAGGGGGGGCAGTACTTC.

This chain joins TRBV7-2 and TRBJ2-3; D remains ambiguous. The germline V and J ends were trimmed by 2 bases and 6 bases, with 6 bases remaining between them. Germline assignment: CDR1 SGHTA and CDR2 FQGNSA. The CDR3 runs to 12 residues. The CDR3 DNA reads TGTGCCAGCAGCTTAACTATGGATACGCAGTATTTT. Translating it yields CASSLTMDTQYF.

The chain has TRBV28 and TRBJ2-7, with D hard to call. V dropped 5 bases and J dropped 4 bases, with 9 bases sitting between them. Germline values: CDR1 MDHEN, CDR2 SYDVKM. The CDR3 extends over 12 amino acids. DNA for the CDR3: TGTGCCAGCAGTCTCCAGAGGTACGAGCAGTACTTC. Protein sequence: CASSLQRYEQYF.

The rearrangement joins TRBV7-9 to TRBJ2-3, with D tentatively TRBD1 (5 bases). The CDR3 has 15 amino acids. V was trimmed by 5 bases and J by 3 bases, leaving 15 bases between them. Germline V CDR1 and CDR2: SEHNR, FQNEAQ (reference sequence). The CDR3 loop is CASSTGPPDTDTQYF. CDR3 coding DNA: TGTGCCAGCAGCACAGGACCACCGGATACAGATACGCAGTATTTT.

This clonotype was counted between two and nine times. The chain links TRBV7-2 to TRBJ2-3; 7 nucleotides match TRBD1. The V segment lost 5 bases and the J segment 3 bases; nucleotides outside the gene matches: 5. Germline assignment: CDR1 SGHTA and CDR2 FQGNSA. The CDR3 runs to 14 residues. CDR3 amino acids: CASSPTGETDTQYF. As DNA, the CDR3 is TGTGCCAGCAGCCCTACAGGGGAAACAGATACGCAGTATTTT.